This T cell receptor beta chain originates from a study of STAT5B mutations in CD4+ large granular lymphocyte leukemia. About this clone: Its antigen remains unidentified.

The assay was run at survey level. Profiling relied on immunoSEQ multiplex PCR, and the TCRdb table lists in-frame clones only, not all of them. The sample gives 9,500 to 10,000 clones, about 80% of which show up once; 68% is in the top ten. The CDR3 covers 15 residues. Looked up from germline, CDR1 is SGHVS and CDR2 is FQNEAQ. V lost 5 bases, J lost 5 bases, and 5 bases stayed unmatched. Points from the study as a whole: Compared with healthy controls (2/35), patient top clones favored TRBV06 (8/27). Patient CD4-sorted repertoires looked more clonal than healthy CD4+ repertoires, even without putative leukemic clones.

This sequence was found in a man aged 60 to 69 with CD4+ T-cell large granular lymphocyte leukemia. This rearrangement joins TRBV7-8 to TRBJ2-7, with 14 bases fitting TRBD2. The source material was PBMCs. The CDR3 reads CASSPGTSGRNEQYF. The CDR3 DNA follows: TGTGCCAGCAGCCCTGGGACTAGCGGGAGAAACGAGCAGTACTTC.